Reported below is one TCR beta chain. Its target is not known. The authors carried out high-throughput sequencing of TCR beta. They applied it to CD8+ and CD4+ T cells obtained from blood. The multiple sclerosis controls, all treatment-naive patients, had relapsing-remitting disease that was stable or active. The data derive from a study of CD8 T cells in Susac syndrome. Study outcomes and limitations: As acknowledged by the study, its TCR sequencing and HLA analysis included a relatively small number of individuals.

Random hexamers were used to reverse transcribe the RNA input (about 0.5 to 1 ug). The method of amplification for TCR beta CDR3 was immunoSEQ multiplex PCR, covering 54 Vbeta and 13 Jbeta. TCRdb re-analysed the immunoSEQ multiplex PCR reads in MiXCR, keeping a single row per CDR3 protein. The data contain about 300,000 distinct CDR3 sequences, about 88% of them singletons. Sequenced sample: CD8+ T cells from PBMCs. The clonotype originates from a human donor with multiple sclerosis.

CDR3 in DNA: TGTGCCAGCAGTTCATACCCGGACAGCAATCAGCCCCAGCATTTT. It codes for CASSSYPDSNQPQHF. This rearrangement joins TRBV6-2 or TRBV6-3 to TRBJ1-5; D is unresolved. V was shortened by 4 bases and J by 1 base, with 11 bases between the two germline ends. CDR3 length equals 15 residues. Germline CDR1 MNHEY, CDR2 SVGEGT.